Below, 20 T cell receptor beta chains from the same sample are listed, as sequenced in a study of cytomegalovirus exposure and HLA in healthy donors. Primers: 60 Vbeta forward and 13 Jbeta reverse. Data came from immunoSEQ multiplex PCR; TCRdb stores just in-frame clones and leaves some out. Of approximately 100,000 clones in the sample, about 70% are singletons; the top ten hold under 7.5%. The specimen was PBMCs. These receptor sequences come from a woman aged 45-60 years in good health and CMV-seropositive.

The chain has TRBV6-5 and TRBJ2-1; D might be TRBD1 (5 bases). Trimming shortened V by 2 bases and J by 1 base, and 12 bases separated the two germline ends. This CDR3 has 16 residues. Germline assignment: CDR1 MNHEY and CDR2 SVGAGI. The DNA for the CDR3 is TGTGCCAGCAGTTACAGGGGATTAAGTTCCTACAATGAGCAGTTCTTC. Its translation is CASSYRGLSSYNEQFF.

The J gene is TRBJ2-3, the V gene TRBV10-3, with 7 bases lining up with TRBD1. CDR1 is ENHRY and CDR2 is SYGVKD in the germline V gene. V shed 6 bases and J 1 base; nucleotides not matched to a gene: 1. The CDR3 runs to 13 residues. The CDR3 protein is CAIRGGGTDTQYF. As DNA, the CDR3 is TGTGCCATCAGAGGGGGCGGCACAGATACGCAGTATTTT.

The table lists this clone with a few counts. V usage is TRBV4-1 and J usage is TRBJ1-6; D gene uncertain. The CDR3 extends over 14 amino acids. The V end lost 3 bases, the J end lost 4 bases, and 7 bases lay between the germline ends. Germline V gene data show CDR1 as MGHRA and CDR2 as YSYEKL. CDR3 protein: CASSQTRYNSPLHF. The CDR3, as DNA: TGCGCCAGCAGCCAGACACGGTATAATTCACCCCTCCACTTT.

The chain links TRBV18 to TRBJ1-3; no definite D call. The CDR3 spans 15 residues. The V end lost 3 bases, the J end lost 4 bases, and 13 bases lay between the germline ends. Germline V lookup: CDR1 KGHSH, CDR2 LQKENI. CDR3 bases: TGTGCCAGCTCACCCACCGAGGGCCCAGGAAACACCATATATTTT. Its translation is CASSPTEGPGNTIYF.

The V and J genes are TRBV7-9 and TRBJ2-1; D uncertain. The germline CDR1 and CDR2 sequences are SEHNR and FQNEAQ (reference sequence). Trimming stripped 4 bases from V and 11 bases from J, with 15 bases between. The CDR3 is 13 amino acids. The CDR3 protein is CASSSGLGAKQFF. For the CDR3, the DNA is TGTGCCAGCAGCTCCGGCCTAGGCGCTAAGCAGTTCTTC.

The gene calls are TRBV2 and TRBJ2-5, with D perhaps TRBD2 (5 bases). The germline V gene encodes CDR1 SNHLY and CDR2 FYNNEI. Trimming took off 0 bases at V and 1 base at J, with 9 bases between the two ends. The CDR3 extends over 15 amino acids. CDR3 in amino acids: CASSEASSGQETQYF. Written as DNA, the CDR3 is TGTGCCAGCAGTGAAGCGAGCAGCGGCCAAGAGACCCAGTACTTC.

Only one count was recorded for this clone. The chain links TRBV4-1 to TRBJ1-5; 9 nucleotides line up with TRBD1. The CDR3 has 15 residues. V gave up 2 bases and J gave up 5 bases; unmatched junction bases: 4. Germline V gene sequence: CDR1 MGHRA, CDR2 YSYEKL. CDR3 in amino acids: CASSQRQGEDQPQHF. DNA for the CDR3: TGCGCCAGCAGCCAACGACAGGGGGAGGATCAGCCCCAGCATTTT.

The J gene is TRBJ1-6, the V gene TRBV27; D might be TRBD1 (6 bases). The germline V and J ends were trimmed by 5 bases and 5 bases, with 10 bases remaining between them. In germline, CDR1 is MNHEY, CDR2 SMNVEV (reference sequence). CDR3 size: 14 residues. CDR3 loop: CASSTWTDNSPLHF. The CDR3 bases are TGTGCCAGCAGTACATGGACAGATAATTCACCCCTCCACTTT.

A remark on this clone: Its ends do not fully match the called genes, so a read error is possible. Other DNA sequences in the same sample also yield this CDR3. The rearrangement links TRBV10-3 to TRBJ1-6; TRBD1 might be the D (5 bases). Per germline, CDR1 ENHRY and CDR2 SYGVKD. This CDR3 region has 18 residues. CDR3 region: CAISESGTTVVKNSPLHF. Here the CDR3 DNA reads TGTGCCATCAGTGAGTCAGGAACGACAGTGGTAAAAAATTCACCTCTCCACTTT.

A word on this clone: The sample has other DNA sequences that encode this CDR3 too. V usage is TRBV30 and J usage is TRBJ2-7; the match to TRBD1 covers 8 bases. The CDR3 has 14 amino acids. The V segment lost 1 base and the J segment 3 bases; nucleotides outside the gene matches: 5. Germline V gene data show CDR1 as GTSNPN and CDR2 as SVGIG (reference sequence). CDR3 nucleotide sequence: TGTGCCTGGAGTGCTGGGACAGGAGACTACGAGCAGTACTTC. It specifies CAWSAGTGDYEQYF.

The chain's CDR3 is CASSAISGANTEAFF. CDR3 sequence (DNA): TGTGCCAGCTCGGCTATATCTGGGGCGAACACTGAAGCTTTCTTT. This chain joins TRBV6-1 and TRBJ1-1; D possibly corresponds to TRBD1 (5 bases). The CDR3 loop spans 15 amino acids. The germline V gene has CDR1 MNHNS and CDR2 SASEGT. Trimming removed 8 bases at V and 1 base at J, with 17 bases between.

As DNA, the CDR3 is TGTGCCAGCGGGGGGGGCTTGAACACTGAAGCTTTCTTT. It yields the protein CASGGGLNTEAFF. This rearrangement joins TRBV28 to TRBJ1-1; D is possibly TRBD1 (6 bases). V was shortened by 8 bases and J by 0 bases, with 10 bases between the two germline ends. The CDR3 sequence is 13 residues long. The germline V gene encodes CDR1 MDHEN and CDR2 SYDVKM.

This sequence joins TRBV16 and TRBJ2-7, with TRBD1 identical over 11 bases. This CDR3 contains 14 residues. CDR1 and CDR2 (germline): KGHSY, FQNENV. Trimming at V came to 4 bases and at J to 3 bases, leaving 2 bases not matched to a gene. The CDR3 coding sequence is TGTGCCAGCAGCCTCGGGACAGGGGGCTACGAGCAGTACTTC. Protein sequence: CASSLGTGGYEQYF.

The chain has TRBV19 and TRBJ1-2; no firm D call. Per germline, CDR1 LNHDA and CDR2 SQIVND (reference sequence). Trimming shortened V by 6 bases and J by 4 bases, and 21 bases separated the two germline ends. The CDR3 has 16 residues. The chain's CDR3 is CASRPGKRARVYGYTF. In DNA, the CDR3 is TGTGCCAGTAGGCCGGGGAAGAGAGCGAGAGTCTATGGCTACACCTTC. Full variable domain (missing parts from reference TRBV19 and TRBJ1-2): DGGITQSPKYLFRKEGQNVTLSCEQNLNHDAMYWYRQDPGQGLRLIYYSQIVNDFQKGDIAEGYSVSREKKESFPLTVTSAQKNPTAFYLCASRPGKRARVYGYTFGSGTRLTVV.

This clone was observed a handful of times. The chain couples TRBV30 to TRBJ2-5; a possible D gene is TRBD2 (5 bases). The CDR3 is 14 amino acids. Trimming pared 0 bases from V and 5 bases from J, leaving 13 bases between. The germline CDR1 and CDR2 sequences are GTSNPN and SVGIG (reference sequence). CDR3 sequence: CAWSVDAGGETQYF. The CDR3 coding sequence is TGTGCCTGGAGTGTGGACGCGGGTGGGGAGACCCAGTACTTC. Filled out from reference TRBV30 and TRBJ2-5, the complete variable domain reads SQTIHQWPATLVQPVGSPLSLECTVEGTSNPNLYWYRQAAGRGLQLLFYSVGIGQISSEVPQNLSASRPQDRQFILSSKKLLLSDSGFYLCAWSVDAGGETQYFGPGTRLLVL.

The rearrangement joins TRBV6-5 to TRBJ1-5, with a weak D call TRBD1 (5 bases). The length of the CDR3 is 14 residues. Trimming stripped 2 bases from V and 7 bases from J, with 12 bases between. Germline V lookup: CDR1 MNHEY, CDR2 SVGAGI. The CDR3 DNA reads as TGTGCCAGCAGTTACATTGGGGGGAACCAGCCCCAGCATTTT. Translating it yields CASSYIGGNQPQHF.

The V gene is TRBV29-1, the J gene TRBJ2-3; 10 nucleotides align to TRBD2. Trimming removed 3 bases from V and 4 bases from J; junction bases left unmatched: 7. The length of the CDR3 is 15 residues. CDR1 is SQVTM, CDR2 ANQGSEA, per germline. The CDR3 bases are TGCAGCGTTGACAGCGGGGGGGCCGGCGCAGATACGCAGTATTTT. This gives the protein CSVDSGGAGADTQYF.

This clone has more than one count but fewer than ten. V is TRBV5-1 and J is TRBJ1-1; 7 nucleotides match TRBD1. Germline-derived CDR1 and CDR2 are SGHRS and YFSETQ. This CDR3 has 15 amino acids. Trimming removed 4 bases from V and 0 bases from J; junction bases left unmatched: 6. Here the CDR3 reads CASSLRTGLNTEAFF. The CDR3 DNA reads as TGCGCCAGCAGCCTAAGGACAGGCTTGAACACTGAAGCTTTCTTT.

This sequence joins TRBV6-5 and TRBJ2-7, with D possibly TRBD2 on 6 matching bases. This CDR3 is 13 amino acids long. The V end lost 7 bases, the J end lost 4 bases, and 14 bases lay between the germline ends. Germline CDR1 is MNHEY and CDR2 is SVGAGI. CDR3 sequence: CASNQEGLYEQYF. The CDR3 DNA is TGTGCCAGCAACCAGGAGGGACTGTACGAGCAGTACTTC.

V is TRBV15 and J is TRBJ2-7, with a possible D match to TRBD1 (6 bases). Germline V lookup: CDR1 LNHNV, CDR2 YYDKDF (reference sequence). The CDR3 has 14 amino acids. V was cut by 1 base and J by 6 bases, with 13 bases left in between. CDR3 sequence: CATSRGDTGREQYF. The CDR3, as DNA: TGTGCCACCAGCAGAGGTGATACAGGGCGCGAGCAGTACTTC. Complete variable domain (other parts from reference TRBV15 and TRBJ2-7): DAMVIQNPRYQVTQFGKPVTLSCSQTLNHNVMYWYQQKSSQAPKLLFHYYDKDFNNEADTPDNFQSRRPNTSFCFLDIRSPGLGDTAMYLCATSRGDTGREQYFGPGTRLTVT.